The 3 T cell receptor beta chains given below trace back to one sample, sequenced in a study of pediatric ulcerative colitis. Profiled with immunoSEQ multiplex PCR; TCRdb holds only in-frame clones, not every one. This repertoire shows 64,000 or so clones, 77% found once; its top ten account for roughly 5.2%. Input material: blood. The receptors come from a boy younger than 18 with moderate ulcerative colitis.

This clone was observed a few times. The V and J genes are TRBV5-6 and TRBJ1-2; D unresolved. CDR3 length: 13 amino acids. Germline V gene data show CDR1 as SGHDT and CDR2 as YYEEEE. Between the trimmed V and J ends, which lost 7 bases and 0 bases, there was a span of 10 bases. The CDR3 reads CASRGVTNYGYTF. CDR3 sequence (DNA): TGTGCCAGCCGCGGGGTCACTAACTATGGCTACACCTTC.

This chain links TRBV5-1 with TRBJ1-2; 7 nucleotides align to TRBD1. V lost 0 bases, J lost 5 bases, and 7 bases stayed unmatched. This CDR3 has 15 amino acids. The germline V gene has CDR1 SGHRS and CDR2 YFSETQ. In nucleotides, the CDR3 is TGCGCCAGCAGCTTGGGGGACAGAGCTCTATATGGCTACACCTTC. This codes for CASSLGDRALYGYTF.

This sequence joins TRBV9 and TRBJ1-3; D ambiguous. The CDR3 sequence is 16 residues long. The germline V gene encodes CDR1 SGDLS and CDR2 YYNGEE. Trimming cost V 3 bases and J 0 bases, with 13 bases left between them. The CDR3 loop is CASSAPGVPSGNTIYF. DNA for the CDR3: TGTGCCAGCAGCGCGCCCGGGGTTCCCTCTGGAAACACCATATATTTT.